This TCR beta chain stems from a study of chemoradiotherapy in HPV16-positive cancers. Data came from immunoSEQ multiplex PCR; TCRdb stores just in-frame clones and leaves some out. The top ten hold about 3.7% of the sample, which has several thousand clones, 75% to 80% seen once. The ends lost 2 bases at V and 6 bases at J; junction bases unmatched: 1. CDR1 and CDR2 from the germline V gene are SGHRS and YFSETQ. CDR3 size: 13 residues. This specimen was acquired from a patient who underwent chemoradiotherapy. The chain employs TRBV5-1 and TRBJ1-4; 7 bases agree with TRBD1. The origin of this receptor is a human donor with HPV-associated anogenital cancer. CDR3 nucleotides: TGCGCCAGCAGCTTAACAGGGGATGAAAAACTGTTTTTT. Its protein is CASSLTGDEKLFF.